Listed below are T cell receptor beta chains from one sample, sequenced in a study of shared clonotypes between healthy human individuals. Libraries were prepared by immunoSEQ multiplex PCR; TCRdb keeps only in-frame clonotypes and omits some of them. Here the sample spans about 480,000 clones, about 75% being singletons. Sample: PBMCs. The source of these receptors is a woman aged 40 to 50 in good health. Some clones in this sample may be carry-over from other donors' samples. CDR3s include the opening cysteine and the closing phenylalanine or tryptophan. A D gene is named only where the DNA matches it firmly. Where a row states a size, it is once, few, many or the class of an expanded clone; other rows omit it.

clone_size j_call d_call v_call cdr3_aa cdr3_nt
- TRBJ1-6 - TRBV30 CAWSVQHSPLHF TGTGCCTGGAGTGTACAGCATTCACCCCTCCACTTT
- TRBJ1-1 - TRBV4-2 CASSQDKGRGTEAFF TGTGCCAGCAGCCAAGATAAGGGCCGGGGGACTGAAGCTTTCTTT
- TRBJ2-1 - TRBV28 CASSPTSYNEQFF TGTGCCAGCAGTCCGACTAGCTACAATGAGCAGTTCTTC
- TRBJ2-1 - TRBV20-1 CSASGGVEQFF TGCAGTGCTAGCGGGGGCGTGGAGCAGTTCTTC
- TRBJ1-5 - TRBV19 CASSMGNRRNQPQHF TGTGCCAGTAGTATGGGGAACAGGAGAAATCAGCCCCAGCATTTT
- TRBJ1-2 - TRBV6-5 CASSYFMGGATFGYTF TGTGCCAGCAGTTACTTCATGGGGGGCGCGACTTTTGGCTACACCTTC
- TRBJ2-3 TRBD2 TRBV18 CASSPGLGGADTQYF TGTGCCAGCTCACCCGGACTAGGAGGGGCAGATACGCAGTATTTT
- TRBJ1-1 - TRBV18 CASSPPAFLVNTEAFF TGTGCCAGCTCACCACCGGCCTTTTTAGTTAACACTGAAGCTTTCTTT
- TRBJ2-7 TRBD1 TRBV11-3 CASSQGQNYEQYF TGTGCCAGCAGCCAGGGACAGAACTACGAGCAGTACTTC
- TRBJ2-1 - TRBV7-2 CASSLGQGRNEQFF TGTGCCAGCAGCTTAGGGCAGGGGCGCAATGAGCAGTTCTTC
- TRBJ1-2 TRBD1 TRBV4-2 CASSQGPGQGSYGYTF TGTGCCAGCAGCCAAGGACCGGGACAGGGGAGCTATGGCTACACCTTC
once TRBJ1-2 - TRBV5-1 CASSPRQANYGYTF TGCGCCAGCAGCCCGAGACAGGCTAACTATGGCTACACCTTC
- TRBJ2-3 - TRBV5-1 CASSLGASQTDTQYF TGCGCCAGCAGCTTGGGGGCGTCTCAAACAGATACGCAGTATTTT
- TRBJ2-1 TRBD2 TRBV29-1 CSVEDRGSGTFNEQFF TGCAGCGTTGAAGATCGTGGTAGCGGGACTTTCAATGAGCAGTTCTTC
- TRBJ1-5 - TRBV4-1 CASSQDPPGSNQPQHF TGCGCCAGCAGCCAAGATCCCCCGGGAAGCAATCAGCCCCAGCATTTT
- TRBJ2-2 - TRBV7-2 CASSLWGGANTGELFF TGTGCCAGCAGCTTATGGGGCGGCGCGAACACCGGGGAGCTGTTTTTT
- TRBJ2-1 TRBD2 TRBV11-2 CASSLALAGGYNEQFF TGTGCCAGCAGCTTAGCACTAGCGGGAGGATACAATGAGCAGTTCTTC
- TRBJ2-3 TRBD2 TRBV5-1 CASSLALAGSTDTQYF TGCGCCAGCAGCTTGGCGCTAGCGGGAAGCACAGATACGCAGTATTTT
- TRBJ2-7 - TRBV2 CASRKADLDLSEQYF TGTGCCAGCAGGAAAGCGGATCTAGACCTCTCCGAGCAGTACTTC
- TRBJ2-3 TRBD1 TRBV2 CASSRDRWGTDTQYF TGTGCCAGCAGTCGGGACAGGTGGGGCACAGATACGCAGTATTTT
- TRBJ1-2 - TRBV4-2 CASSLDWGTGIGYTF TGTGCCAGCAGCCTCGATTGGGGGACCGGGATTGGCTACACCTTC
- TRBJ2-3 - TRBV7-8 CASSLVSQTQYF TGTGCCAGCAGCTTAGTGAGTCAAACGCAGTATTTT
- TRBJ2-1 TRBD2 TRBV12-5 CASGQTSGRASRHNEQFF TGTGCTAGTGGCCAGACTAGCGGGAGGGCCTCGAGGCACAATGAGCAGTTCTTC
- TRBJ2-1 TRBD2 TRBV2 CASSAQLAGAYNEQFF TGTGCCAGCAGCGCCCAACTAGCGGGAGCTTACAATGAGCAGTTCTTC
- TRBJ2-2 TRBD1 TRBV11-2 CASSRTGATGELFF TGTGCCAGCAGTCGGACAGGGGCCACCGGGGAGCTGTTTTTT
- TRBJ1-1 - TRBV11-3 CASSFGFTAEAFF TGTGCCAGCAGCTTTGGGTTTACTGCTGAAGCTTTCTTT
- TRBJ2-1 - TRBV7-3 CASSLGRDMDEQFF TGTGCCAGCAGCTTAGGCAGGGATATGGATGAGCAGTTCTTC
- TRBJ2-7 - TRBV6-6 CASSRGPGIYEQYF TGTGCCAGCAGTCGGGGGCCGGGGATCTACGAGCAGTACTTC